The present T cell receptor (beta chain) was sequenced within a study of human T cells and chemical hapten exposure. General study results and limits: Expanded TCRs clustered into significantly more large CDR3 similarity groups than controls, the analysis revealed. Donor immune responses may differ from healthy people's, since all donors had alopecia.

Specified time point: patch test 2, 6 weeks after DPC sensitization. Treatment denoted: therapeutic diphenylcyclopropenone sensitization with weekly scalp DPC. Extraction of total RNA was performed on unfractionated whole blood. TCRdb recomputed calls from the RACE reads with MiXCR, one row per CDR3 protein. Of about 82,000 distinct CDR3 sequences in the sample, roughly 10% were seen once. The CDR3 totals 19 residues. The germline gives CDR1 SGHRS, CDR2 YFSETQ. Trimming pared 0 bases from V and 2 bases from J, leaving 18 bases between. A note on this clonotype: Its antigen is unidentified.

Sequencing used whole blood, obtained in connection with sensitization to the hapten diphenylcyclopropenone (DPC). The receptor comes from a woman aged 45-60 years with alopecia areata. Some clones in this sample may be carry-over from other donors' samples. The chain employs TRBV5-1 and TRBJ2-6, with D hard to call. This chain's CDR3 is CASSLAPINRKPGANVLTF. The CDR3 DNA reads TGCGCCAGCAGCTTGGCACCGATAAACCGAAAACCTGGGGCCAACGTCCTGACTTTC.